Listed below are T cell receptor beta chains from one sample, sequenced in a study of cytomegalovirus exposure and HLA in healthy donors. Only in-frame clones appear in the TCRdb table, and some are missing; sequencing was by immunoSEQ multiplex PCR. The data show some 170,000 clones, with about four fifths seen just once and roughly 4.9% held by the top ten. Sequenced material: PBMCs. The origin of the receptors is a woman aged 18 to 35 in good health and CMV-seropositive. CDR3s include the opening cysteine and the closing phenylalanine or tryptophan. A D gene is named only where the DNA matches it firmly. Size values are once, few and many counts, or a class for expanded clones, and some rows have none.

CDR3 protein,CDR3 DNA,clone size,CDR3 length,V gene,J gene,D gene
CASSWDRGREQYF,TGTGCCAGCAGTTGGGACAGGGGGCGTGAGCAGTACTTC,NA,13,TRBV7-9,TRBJ2-7,TRBD1
CASSYLARGGDEKLFF,TGTGCCAGCAGCTATTTAGCCCGGGGGGGAGACGAAAAACTGTTTTTT,once,16,TRBV5-6,TRBJ1-4,NA
CASSSTPPTGRGYTF,TGTGCCAGCAGCTCCACCCCTCCAACAGGGAGAGGCTACACCTTC,NA,15,TRBV7-2,TRBJ1-2,NA
CASSLSGEYEKLFF,TGTGCCAGCAGCTTGTCAGGGGAGTATGAAAAACTGTTTTTT,few,14,TRBV5-6,TRBJ1-4,NA
CASSQDAGGKNSQYF,TGTGCCAGCAGCCAAGATGCGGGGGGGAAAAACAGTCAGTACTTC,NA,15,TRBV4-2,TRBJ2-4,TRBD2
CASSLSPYEQYF,TGTGCCAGCAGCTTGTCTCCCTACGAGCAGTACTTC,NA,12,TRBV5-6,TRBJ2-7,NA
CASTDTSRRNGYTF,TGTGCCAGCACCGATACCTCGCGGAGGAATGGCTACACCTTC,NA,14,TRBV2,TRBJ1-2,NA
CASSLELSGAYNEQFF,TGCGCCAGCAGCTTGGAACTGTCAGGGGCCTACAATGAGCAGTTCTTC,NA,16,TRBV5-1,TRBJ2-1,NA
CASSPGTVYEQYF,TGTGCCAGCAGCCCGGGGACAGTCTACGAGCAGTACTTC,NA,13,TRBV5-6,TRBJ2-7,TRBD1
CASSLEQGPSYEQYF,TGTGCCAGCAGCTTGGAACAGGGCCCATCCTACGAGCAGTACTTC,few,15,TRBV5-6,TRBJ2-7,NA
CATSTDSSSEQYF,TGTGCCACCAGCACCGACAGTTCGTCGGAGCAGTACTTC,NA,13,TRBV15,TRBJ2-7,NA
CASSFGGNNQPQHF,TGTGCCAGCAGCTTCGGGGGGAACAATCAGCCCCAGCATTTT,NA,14,TRBV13,TRBJ1-5,NA
CASKSSYNSPLHF,TGTGCCAGCAAGAGCTCCTATAATTCACCCCTCCACTTT,NA,13,TRBV7-9,TRBJ1-6,NA
CASSFRGDEQFF,TGTGCCAGCAGCTTTCGGGGGGATGAGCAGTTCTTC,NA,12,TRBV7-8,TRBJ2-1,TRBD2
CATGQGFNQPQHF,TGTGCCACCGGACAGGGATTCAATCAGCCCCAGCATTTT,NA,13,TRBV19,TRBJ1-5,TRBD1
CASSDRDRGDSPLHF,TGTGCCAGCAGCGACCGGGACAGGGGAGATTCACCCCTCCACTTT,NA,15,TRBV5-6,TRBJ1-6,TRBD1
CSVEARGGVDYRYEQFF,TGCAGCGTTGAAGCGCGGGGGGGCGTCGATTATCGCTATGAGCAGTTCTTC,NA,17,TRBV29-1,TRBJ2-1,TRBD2
CASSSDRGRSDTQYF,TGCGCCAGCAGCTCCGACAGGGGGAGGTCAGATACGCAGTATTTT,NA,15,TRBV5-1,TRBJ2-3,TRBD1
CASSRDRGAGYGYTF,TGTGCCAGCAGCCGCGACAGGGGGGCGGGCTATGGCTACACCTTC,few,15,TRBV27,TRBJ1-2,TRBD1
CASKLAATDGELFF,TGTGCCAGTAAACTAGCGGCAACCGACGGGGAGCTGTTTTTT,once,14,TRBV19,TRBJ2-2,TRBD2
CASSLTSGGAETQYF,TGTGCCAGCAGCTTAACTAGCGGGGGGGCGGAGACCCAGTACTTC,few,15,TRBV5-5,TRBJ2-5,TRBD2
CASSYSGQGTYEQYF,TGTGCCAGCAGTTACTCGGGACAGGGTACCTACGAGCAGTACTTC,NA,15,TRBV6-5,TRBJ2-7,TRBD1
CASSYPTQGGSTEAFF,TGTGCCAGCAGTTACCCCACTCAGGGCGGTAGCACTGAAGCTTTCTTT,once,16,TRBV6-5,TRBJ1-1,NA
CASSQVDRGVTEAFF,TGCGCCAGCAGCCAAGTTGATCGGGGGGTCACTGAAGCTTTCTTT,NA,15,TRBV4-1,TRBJ1-1,NA
CASEGARGYTF,TGTGCCAGCGAGGGGGCGCGGGGCTACACCTTC,NA,11,TRBV7-9,TRBJ1-2,TRBD1
CASSPSGGVPYEQYF,TGTGCCAGCTCACCCAGCGGGGGGGTTCCCTACGAGCAGTACTTC,NA,15,TRBV18,TRBJ2-7,TRBD2
CASQRDSINEQFF,TGTGCCAGCCAGAGGGACTCTATCAATGAGCAGTTCTTC,NA,13,TRBV2,TRBJ2-1,NA
CASSRDRHSYEQYF,TGTGCCAGCAGCAGAGACAGGCACTCCTACGAGCAGTACTTC,NA,14,TRBV7-6,TRBJ2-7,NA
CASSYDRGNEKLFF,TGTGCCAGCAGTTACGACAGGGGAAATGAAAAACTGTTTTTT,once,14,TRBV6-5,TRBJ1-4,TRBD1
CASRTGQGAETQYF,TGTGCCAGCAGAACCGGACAGGGCGCAGAGACCCAGTACTTC,NA,14,TRBV27,TRBJ2-5,TRBD1
CASSPSGGHEQYF,TGTGCCAGCAGCCCCAGCGGAGGTCACGAGCAGTACTTC,NA,13,TRBV14,TRBJ2-7,NA
CASSSRDFYGYTF,TGTGCCAGCAGCTCGCGGGACTTCTATGGCTACACCTTC,few,13,TRBV9,TRBJ1-2,NA
CASRRTRASYEQYF,TGTGCCAGCAGGCGGACTCGGGCGTCCTACGAGCAGTACTTC,NA,14,TRBV6-5,TRBJ2-7,NA
CASSGSMGSYNSPLHF,TGTGCCAGCTCCGGGAGTATGGGGTCCTATAATTCACCCCTCCACTTT,once,16,TRBV18,TRBJ1-6,NA
CASSPTTGAGNTIYF,TGTGCCAGCTCACCAACGACAGGAGCTGGAAACACCATATATTTT,NA,15,TRBV18,TRBJ1-3,NA
CASSFGGERGQPQHF,TGTGCCAGCAGTTTTGGAGGGGAGAGAGGGCAGCCCCAGCATTTT,NA,15,TRBV28,TRBJ1-5,NA
CASSGTGPGGVNTQYF,TGCGCCAGCAGCGGGACAGGGCCGGGGGGGGTGAATACGCAGTATTTT,NA,16,TRBV5-1,TRBJ2-3,NA
CASSQATGTGKKLFF,TGTGCCAGCAGCCAAGCCACCGGGACAGGGAAAAAACTGTTTTTT,many,15,TRBV4-2,TRBJ1-4,TRBD1
CASSPEAVGGPWNTEAFF,TGTGCCAGCAGCCCAGAAGCGGTGGGGGGACCCTGGAACACTGAAGCTTTCTTT,NA,18,TRBV7-6,TRBJ1-1,NA
CASSHYPKSGTDTQYF,TGTGCCAGCAGCCACTATCCTAAAAGCGGCACAGATACGCAGTATTTT,NA,16,TRBV14,TRBJ2-3,NA
CASFRTGAKDEQFF,TGTGCCAGCTTTAGGACAGGGGCAAAGGATGAGCAGTTCTTC,NA,14,TRBV27,TRBJ2-1,TRBD1
CASSSGLAESNNEQFF,TGTGCCAGCAGCTCGGGACTAGCGGAATCCAACAATGAGCAGTTCTTC,NA,16,TRBV13,TRBJ2-1,TRBD2
CASSVIGKTNEKLFF,TGTGCCAGCAGTGTCATCGGGAAAACTAATGAAAAACTGTTTTTT,NA,15,TRBV2,TRBJ1-4,NA
CASTTSFGGVTYEQYF,TGTGCCAGCACCACAAGTTTTGGGGGGGTAACCTACGAGCAGTACTTC,NA,16,TRBV7-9,TRBJ2-7,TRBD2
CSVSSSSYEQYF,TGCAGCGTATCATCGAGCTCCTACGAGCAGTACTTC,NA,12,TRBV29-1,TRBJ2-7,NA
CASSPGVTNEKLFF,TGTGCCAGCAGCCCAGGGGTGACTAATGAAAAACTGTTTTTT,NA,14,TRBV5-4,TRBJ1-4,NA
CASSYGARQGRETQYF,TGTGCCAGCAGCTACGGGGCCCGACAGGGGAGAGAGACCCAGTACTTC,few,16,TRBV7-9,TRBJ2-5,TRBD1
CASSLPDRAQLGEQFF,TGTGCCAGCAGCCTACCGGACAGGGCTCAGCTAGGGGAGCAGTTCTTC,NA,16,TRBV7-3,TRBJ2-1,TRBD1
CASRGDRGGPDTQYF,TGTGCCAGCAGGGGGGACAGGGGCGGTCCAGATACGCAGTATTTT,NA,15,TRBV6-1,TRBJ2-3,TRBD1
CASSQGAFPRGTEAFF,TGTGCCAGCAGCCAAGGAGCGTTCCCTAGAGGTACTGAAGCTTTCTTT,NA,16,TRBV14,TRBJ1-1,NA
CASTLVGQAYGYTF,TGTGCCAGCACCCTCGTGGGACAGGCCTATGGCTACACCTTC,few,14,TRBV28,TRBJ1-2,TRBD1
CASSQSRDTYGYTF,TGTGCCAGCAGCCAGTCTCGGGACACCTATGGCTACACCTTC,NA,14,TRBV7-2,TRBJ1-2,NA
CASTKGGNQPQHF,TGTGCCAGCACCAAGGGGGGCAATCAGCCCCAGCATTTT,NA,13,TRBV6-6,TRBJ1-5,NA
CASSEGLASGELFF,TGTGCCAGCAGCGAGGGACTAGCCTCCGGGGAGCTGTTTTTT,NA,14,TRBV4-2,TRBJ2-2,TRBD2
CSVLTGYDQPQHF,TGCAGCGTCCTAACAGGGTACGATCAGCCCCAGCATTTT,NA,13,TRBV29-1,TRBJ1-5,NA
CASSPRGGNSPLHF,TGTGCCAGCAGCCCGAGGGGAGGGAATTCACCCCTCCACTTT,NA,14,TRBV7-9,TRBJ1-6,NA
CASSIAGKLFF,TGTGCCAGTAGTATCGCAGGAAAACTGTTTTTT,NA,11,TRBV19,TRBJ1-4,NA
CASSLQGNNSPLHF,TGCGCCAGCAGCTTACAGGGTAATAATTCACCCCTCCACTTT,NA,14,TRBV5-1,TRBJ1-6,NA
CASSESTGINSPLHF,TGTGCCAGCAGTGAATCGACAGGGATAAATTCACCCCTCCACTTT,NA,15,TRBV2,TRBJ1-6,TRBD1
CASSQDLAGSGSPLHF,TGTGCCAGCAGCCAAGATCTTGCAGGGTCCGGGTCACCCCTCCACTTT,NA,16,TRBV4-2,TRBJ1-6,NA